The rows below give T cell receptor beta chains drawn from one sample of a study of T cells in Graves' hyperthyroidism and ophthalmopathy. TCRdb itself ran the multiplex PCR reads through MiXCR, one entry per CDR3 protein. In the table there are some 350,000 distinct CDR3 sequences, approximately 14% of which are singletons. Sequenced sample: blood. Source of these receptors: a woman between 55 and 75 years old with Graves' ophthalmopathy. Both conserved end residues are part of each CDR3. Fields, in order: clone size, D gene, J gene, V gene, CDR3 protein, CDR3 DNA. D genes are given only for firm matches. Clone size is not always given. Where it is, it says once, few, many or a class for expanded clones.

size: many; D: TRBD1; J: TRBJ1-1; V: TRBV7-9; CDR3: CASSGTENTEAFF; DNA: TGTGCCAGCAGCGGGACAGAGAACACTGAAGCTTTCTTT
size: few; D: TRBD1; J: TRBJ1-4; V: TRBV29-1; CDR3: CSVGTGGEEKLFF; DNA: TGCAGCGTGGGGACAGGGGGCGAAGAAAAACTGTTTTTT
size: many; D: NA; J: TRBJ1-5; V: TRBV20-1; CDR3: CSARESGPQPQHF; DNA: TGCAGTGCTAGAGAGTCAGGGCCACAGCCCCAGCATTTT
size: many; D: TRBD2; J: TRBJ2-1; V: TRBV30; CDR3: CAWSVQLGLGLYNEQFF; DNA: TGTGCCTGGAGTGTACAATTAGGACTAGGGCTCTACAATGAGCAGTTCTTC
size: many; D: TRBD1; J: TRBJ2-7; V: TRBV11-2; CDR3: CASSWTGSYEQYF; DNA: TGTGCCAGCAGCTGGACAGGCTCCTACGAGCAGTACTTC
size: NA; D: TRBD2; J: TRBJ2-1; V: TRBV12-3/TRBV12-4; CDR3: CASSSWGREGDEQFF; DNA: TGTGCCAGCAGCTCCTGGGGGCGGGAGGGGGATGAGCAGTTCTTC
size: NA; D: TRBD2; J: TRBJ2-1; V: TRBV7-2; CDR3: CASSLGGSTSALYNEQFF; DNA: TGTGCCAGCAGCTTAGGGGGGTCTACTAGCGCCCTTTACAATGAGCAGTTCTTC
size: few; D: NA; J: TRBJ1-6; V: TRBV3-1; CDR3: CASSHQSRNSPLHF; DNA: TGTGCCAGCAGCCACCAGAGCCGAAATTCACCCCTCCACTTT
size: few; D: TRBD2; J: TRBJ2-3; V: TRBV19; CDR3: CASRGERELDTQYF; DNA: TGTGCCAGTAGGGGGGAGCGGGAGTTAGATACGCAGTATTTT
size: many; D: NA; J: TRBJ2-1; V: TRBV11-2; CDR3: CASSYPRDNNEQFF; DNA: TGTGCCAGCAGCTACCCCCGGGACAACAATGAGCAGTTCTTC
size: many; D: NA; J: TRBJ2-1; V: TRBV24-1; CDR3: CATSDLGRGYNEQFF; DNA: TGTGCCACCAGTGATCTGGGACGGGGCTACAATGAGCAGTTCTTC
size: NA; D: NA; J: TRBJ2-6; V: TRBV12-3/TRBV12-4; CDR3: CASRRDSSGANVLTF; DNA: TGTGCCAGCAGGCGAGACAGCTCTGGGGCCAACGTCCTGACTTTC
size: NA; D: TRBD2; J: TRBJ2-3; V: TRBV20-1; CDR3: CSATRTSQTDTQYF; DNA: TGCAGTGCTACCCGGACTAGCCAAACAGATACGCAGTATTTT
size: many; D: NA; J: TRBJ2-1; V: TRBV4-1; CDR3: CASSQDPDSTYNEQFF; DNA: TGCGCCAGCAGCCAAGACCCAGATTCAACCTACAATGAGCAGTTCTTC
size: few; D: TRBD2; J: TRBJ2-5; V: TRBV3-1; CDR3: CASNRAGGEGTQYF; DNA: TGTGCCAGCAATCGAGCGGGAGGGGAAGGGACCCAGTACTTC
size: few; D: TRBD2; J: TRBJ2-1; V: TRBV30; CDR3: CAWSESGRWNNEQFF; DNA: TGTGCCTGGAGTGAAAGCGGGAGATGGAACAATGAGCAGTTCTTC